These 27 T cell receptor beta chains came from one sample sequenced in a study of T cell responses to AZD1222 COVID-19 vaccine. Sequencing used immunoSEQ multiplex PCR; TCRdb keeps in-frame clones, though not all of them. Here the sample spans roughly 150,000 clones, approximately 89% being singletons. Sequenced here: peripheral blood, sampled 28 days after the second AZD1222 dose. These receptors were taken from an adult who received the AZD1222 COVID-19 vaccine.

This chain uses TRBV11-3 with TRBJ1-5; D remains unclear. The V end was cut by 3 bases, the J end by 8 bases, with 14 bases between. The CDR3 length is 14 residues. Germline CDR1 and CDR2: SGHNT and YENEEA. The CDR3 DNA is TGTGCCAGCAGCTTCGACGGCACGTGGGAGCCCCAGCATTTT. It is translated as CASSFDGTWEPQHF.

The genes are TRBV4-2 and TRBJ2-1; possibly TRBD2 for D (7 bases). Looked up from germline, CDR1 is LGHNA and CDR2 is YNFKEQ. Trimming shortened V by 4 bases and J by 7 bases, and 14 bases separated the two germline ends. The CDR3 contains 14 residues. The DNA for the CDR3 is TGTGCCAGCAGCCCCGGGGGGCCCTTGAATGAGCAGTTCTTC. Translating gives CASSPGGPLNEQFF.

This clone was seen only once. The rearrangement joins TRBV6-1 to TRBJ2-7; a weak D match, TRBD1 (6 bases). The CDR3 covers 13 residues. Germline lookup yields CDR1 MNHNS and CDR2 SASEGT. V was shortened by 3 bases and J by 3 bases, with 9 bases between the two germline ends. CDR3: CASSDGTNYEQYF. The CDR3, as DNA: TGTGCCAGCAGTGACGGGACAAACTACGAGCAGTACTTC.

The chain combines TRBV28 with TRBJ2-1; the D gene is possibly TRBD2 (5 bases). This CDR3 contains 15 residues. The V and J ends lost 2 bases and 0 bases respectively, with 8 bases between them. Germline loops: CDR1 MDHEN, CDR2 SYDVKM. The CDR3 sequence: CASSLGESSYNEQFF. The CDR3 nucleotides are TGTGCCAGCAGTTTAGGGGAGAGCTCCTACAATGAGCAGTTCTTC.

This clone was observed a single time. V gene TRBV27 combines with J gene TRBJ1-1, with 8 bases lining up with TRBD1. Germline-derived CDR1 and CDR2 are MNHEY and SMNVEV (reference sequence). The CDR3 covers 14 residues. Unmatched junction bases numbered 1, after V lost 0 bases and J lost 4 bases. In DNA form, the CDR3 reads TGTGCCAGCAGTTTATCGACAGGGGCCACTGAAGCTTTCTTT. It translates to CASSLSTGATEAFF.

The V gene is TRBV18, the J gene TRBJ1-5; D gene uncertain. Per the germline V gene, CDR1 is KGHSH and CDR2 is LQKENI. Deletions cut 2 bases from V and 4 bases from J, with 9 bases between. The CDR3 has 14 residues. The CDR3 spells CASSPGVSNQPQHF. Here the CDR3 DNA reads TGTGCCAGCTCACCAGGGGTATCAAATCAGCCCCAGCATTTT.

The chain recombines TRBV7-2 with TRBJ2-7; possibly TRBD1 or TRBD2 for D (5 bases each). Trimming cost V 2 bases and J 2 bases, with 19 bases left between them. Germline V CDR1 and CDR2: SGHTA, FQGNSA. This CDR3 region has 17 residues. CDR3 residues: CASSLTHHRDLTYEQYF. CDR3 bases: TGTGCCAGCAGCTTAACCCACCACCGGGACCTAACCTACGAGCAGTACTTC.

The chain couples TRBV19 to TRBJ2-2; D is unresolved. Germline values: CDR1 LNHDA, CDR2 SQIVND (reference sequence). The CDR3 loop spans 16 amino acids. V was pared by 7 bases and J by 2 bases, with 17 bases between. The DNA for the CDR3 is TGTGCCAGTACAGCCCAGACAATAGACAACACCGGGGAGCTGTTTTTT. This translates into CASTAQTIDNTGELFF. Full variable domain (outside the CDR3, taken from reference TRBV19 and TRBJ2-2): DGGITQSPKYLFRKEGQNVTLSCEQNLNHDAMYWYRQDPGQGLRLIYYSQIVNDFQKGDIAEGYSVSREKKESFPLTVTSAQKNPTAFYLCASTAQTIDNTGELFFGEGSRLTVL.

This sequence joins TRBV7-9 and TRBJ1-2; D may be TRBD1 (6 bases). The V and J ends lost 1 base and 6 bases respectively, with 12 bases between them. Germline values: CDR1 SEHNR, CDR2 FQNEAQ (reference sequence). The CDR3 consists of 14 residues. This chain's CDR3 is CASSLEGRGHGYTF. The CDR3, as DNA: TGTGCCAGCAGCTTAGAGGGACGGGGGCATGGCTACACCTTC.

The chain combines TRBV9 with TRBJ2-2; either TRBD1 or TRBD2 may supply D (5 bases each). This CDR3 region has 14 residues. CDR1 and CDR2 from the germline V gene are SGDLS and YYNGEE. Between the trimmed V and J ends, which lost 4 bases and 8 bases, there was a span of 15 bases. CDR3 coding DNA: TGTGCCAGCAGCTCAGTCGGGGCCTCTGGGGAGCTGTTTTTT. Its translation: CASSSVGASGELFF.

The chain employs TRBV9 and TRBJ2-5; TRBD1 agrees at 9 bases. The CDR3 is made up of 14 amino acids. Germline assignment: CDR1 SGDLS and CDR2 YYNGEE. After removal of 2 bases from V and 1 base from J, the junction contained 0 bases not matched to a gene. CDR3 sequence: CASSVGQGQETQYF. CDR3 DNA sequence: TGTGCCAGCAGCGTGGGACAGGGCCAAGAGACCCAGTACTTC. Full variable domain (rest looked up from reference TRBV9 and TRBJ2-5): DSGVTQTPKHLITATGQRVTLRCSPRSGDLSVYWYQQSLDQGLQFLIQYYNGEERAKGNILERFSAQQFPDLHSELNLSSLELGDSALYFCASSVGQGQETQYFGPGTRLLVL.

The CDR3 reads CASSELRQFNEKLFF. For the CDR3, the DNA is TGTGCCAGCAGTGAATTGAGGCAGTTTAATGAAAAACTGTTTTTT. The chain is built from TRBV25-1 and TRBJ1-4, with no clear D. V was pared by 1 base and J by 4 bases, with 10 bases between. Per the germline V gene, CDR1 is MGHDK and CDR2 is SYGVNS. The CDR3 consists of 15 residues.

This rearrangement joins TRBV7-9 to TRBJ1-2; tentatively, D is TRBD1 (5 bases). Trimming cost V 0 bases and J 0 bases, with 11 bases left between them. The V gene's germline CDR1 is SEHNR and CDR2 FQNEAQ (reference sequence). CDR3 size: 16 residues. CDR3 sequence (DNA): TGTGCCAGCAGCTTAGCCGGCAGGGCCACTAACTATGGCTACACCTTC. This sequence encodes CASSLAGRATNYGYTF.

This chain links TRBV19 with TRBJ1-2, with 7 bases matching TRBD1. CDR3 length: 15 amino acids. Germline V gives CDR1 LNHDA, CDR2 SQIVND (reference sequence). With V trimmed by 0 bases and J by 3 bases, 4 bases remained unmatched. In nucleotides, the CDR3 is TGTGCCAGTAGTATAGACCCGGACAGGTACTATGGCTACACCTTC. Protein: CASSIDPDRYYGYTF.

The rearrangement joins TRBV11-3 to TRBJ1-1; D ambiguous. The CDR3 extends over 20 amino acids. Per germline, CDR1 SGHNT and CDR2 YENEEA. The germline V and J ends were trimmed by 2 bases and 8 bases, with 33 bases remaining between them. The CDR3 nucleotides read TGTGCCAGCAGCTTACCGACACGAAACCCTGGGCCCTCAGTGGGTTGGGAAGCTTTCTTT. This sequence encodes CASSLPTRNPGPSVGWEAFF.

The table lists this clone with a count of one. DNA for the CDR3: TGCAGCGTTGAGGGTGCTAGCACAGATACGCAGTATTTT. Translation gives CSVEGASTDTQYF. The chain carries TRBV29-1 and TRBJ2-3; no firm D call. The CDR3 has 13 amino acids. Germline-derived CDR1 and CDR2 are SQVTM and ANQGSEA. The V end was cut by 3 bases, the J end by 0 bases, with 7 bases between.

V gene TRBV5-8 combines with J gene TRBJ1-5; the D gene is possibly TRBD1 (6 bases). Germline CDR1 is SGHTS and CDR2 is YDEGEE. V was shortened by 4 bases and J by 5 bases, with 13 bases between the two germline ends. The CDR3 loop spans 14 amino acids. The CDR3 coding sequence is TGTGCCAGCAGCGGAGGACAGCCAGATCAGCCCCAGCATTTT. This sequence encodes CASSGGQPDQPQHF.

Note on this clone: The junction departs from germline at one end; a sequencing error may be responsible. V usage is TRBV7-7 and J usage is TRBJ2-1; 10 bases agree with TRBD2. The CDR3 totals 17 residues. Germline lookup yields CDR1 SSHAT and CDR2 FNYEAQ (reference sequence). The DNA for the CDR3 is TGTGCTAGCAGCTTAGGGCTAGCGGGGGCCCCATACAATGAGCAGTTCTTC. Its translation is CASSLGLAGAPYNEQFF. The whole variable domain, remainder taken from reference TRBV7-7 and TRBJ2-1, is GAGVSQSPRYKVTKRGQDVTLRCDPISSHATLYWYQQALGQGPEFLTYFNYEAQPDKSGLPSDRFSAERPEGSISTLTIQRTEQRDSAMYRCASSLGLAGAPYNEQFFGPGTRLTVL.

The CDR3 region is CASSVEQGIYNEQFF. The CDR3 bases are TGTGCCAGCAGCGTAGAACAGGGAATATACAATGAGCAGTTCTTC. J is TRBJ2-1 and V is TRBV9; possible D gene TRBD1, 6 bases. Germline V CDR1 and CDR2: SGDLS, YYNGEE. The ends were cut back, 0 bases at V and 4 bases at J, with 11 bases in the middle. CDR3 length: 15 amino acids.

This chain joins TRBV29-1 and TRBJ2-5; D is ambiguous. The CDR3 consists of 12 residues. The germline V and J ends were trimmed by 4 bases and 2 bases, with 8 bases remaining between them. Germline V gene sequence: CDR1 SQVTM, CDR2 ANQGSEA. The CDR3 coding sequence is TGCAGCGTTGTCCGTACGCAAGAGACCCAGTACTTC. This sequence encodes CSVVRTQETQYF.

This chain joins TRBV2 and TRBJ1-4, with D uncertain. The CDR3 sequence is 14 residues long. V was pared by 3 bases and J by 3 bases, with 8 bases between. CDR1 and CDR2 from the germline V gene are SNHLY and FYNNEI. CDR3 region: CASSDEEPNEKLFF. CDR3 sequence (DNA): TGTGCCAGCAGTGATGAGGAGCCTAATGAAAAACTGTTTTTT.

Regarding this clone: This CDR3 is also generated by other DNA sequences in the sample. The V gene is TRBV9, the J gene TRBJ2-7, with 7 bases matching TRBD1. CDR3 length: 14 amino acids. V lost 0 bases and J lost 3; bases outside the gene matches: 3. Germline V gene lookup returns CDR1 SGDLS and CDR2 YYNGEE. CDR3 residues: CASSVGAGGYEQYF. As DNA, the CDR3 is TGTGCCAGCAGCGTAGGGGCAGGGGGCTACGAGCAGTACTTC. Combining the CDR3 with reference TRBV9 and TRBJ2-7 gives the whole variable domain DSGVTQTPKHLITATGQRVTLRCSPRSGDLSVYWYQQSLDQGLQFLIQYYNGEERAKGNILERFSAQQFPDLHSELNLSSLELGDSALYFCASSVGAGGYEQYFGPGTRLTVT.

The CDR3 DNA sequence: TGTGCCAGCAGCGAGGGACAGGGGGCGCCTTTCGGGGAGCTGTTTTTT. It encodes CASSEGQGAPFGELFF. The V gene is TRBV5-6, the J gene TRBJ2-2, with 12 bases aligning to TRBD1. Germline V gene sequence: CDR1 SGHDT, CDR2 YYEEEE. This CDR3 contains 16 residues. The V segment lost 4 bases and the J segment 7 bases; nucleotides outside the gene matches: 8.

V gene TRBV24-1 combines with J gene TRBJ2-2, with TRBD1 identical over 9 bases. This CDR3 has 15 residues. Trimming took 4 bases from V and 6 from J; bases not matched to a gene: 5. Looked up from germline, CDR1 is KGHDR and CDR2 is SFDVKD. CDR3 sequence (DNA): TGTGCCACCAGTGACTCACACAGGGGGCCCGGGGAGCTGTTTTTT. This codes for CATSDSHRGPGELFF.

This sequence joins TRBV24-1 and TRBJ2-7; the D call may be TRBD1 or TRBD2 (5 bases each). Germline V gene data show CDR1 as KGHDR and CDR2 as SFDVKD. The CDR3 is 13 amino acids. V lost 9 bases to trimming and J lost 2 bases, with 13 bases between them. As DNA, the CDR3 is TGTGCCACCCGGGGACGGATAACCTACGAGCAGTACTTC. Translating gives CATRGRITYEQYF.

DNA of the CDR3: TGTGCCAGCAGCTTAGCGAGACAAAACATCTATGGCTACACCTTC. Translation gives CASSLARQNIYGYTF. The rearrangement links TRBV7-9 to TRBJ1-2; no firm D call. V lost 0 bases, J lost 4 bases, and 12 bases lay in between. The length of the CDR3 is 15 residues. The germline gives CDR1 SEHNR, CDR2 FQNEAQ (reference sequence).

The gene calls are TRBV11-3 and TRBJ1-1, with a tentative D call TRBD1 (5 bases). The length of the CDR3 is 17 residues. Germline V gene data show CDR1 as SGHNT and CDR2 as YENEEA. With 2 bases removed from V and 4 bases from J, the gap between germline ends came to 20 bases. CDR3 bases: TGTGCCAGCAGCTTATCCCCACCCGAGGGGCCGAGCACTGAAGCTTTCTTT. Translated, it gives CASSLSPPEGPSTEAFF.